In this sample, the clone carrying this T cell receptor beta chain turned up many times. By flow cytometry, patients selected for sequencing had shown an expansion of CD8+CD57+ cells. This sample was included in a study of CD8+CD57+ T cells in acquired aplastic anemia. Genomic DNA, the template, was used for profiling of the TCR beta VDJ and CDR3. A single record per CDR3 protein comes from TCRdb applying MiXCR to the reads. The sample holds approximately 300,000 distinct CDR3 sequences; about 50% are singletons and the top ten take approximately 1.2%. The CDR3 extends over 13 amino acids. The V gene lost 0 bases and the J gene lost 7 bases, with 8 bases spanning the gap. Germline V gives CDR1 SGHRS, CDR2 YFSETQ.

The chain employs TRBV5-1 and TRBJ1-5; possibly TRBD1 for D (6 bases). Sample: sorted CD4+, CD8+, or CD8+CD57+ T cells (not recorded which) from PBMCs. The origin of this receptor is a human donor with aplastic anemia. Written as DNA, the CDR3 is TGCGCCAGCAGCTTGGGACAGGAACAGCCCCAGCATTTT. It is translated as CASSLGQEQPQHF.